This T cell receptor beta chain came from a study of blood T cell repertoires in COVID-19. As for the study in general: Sample material is recorded as cDNA or gDNA derived from T cells, B-cell-depleted T cells, or PBMCs.

In the study's own analysis: How many nucleated cells were present was estimated from reference gene primer amplification. Data came from immunoSEQ multiplex PCR; TCRdb stores just in-frame clones and leaves some out. Clonal size and the V and J genes are those of that table, whereas D and trimming came from the DNA. Of a few hundred thousand clones listed, approximately 87% are singletons. Recovered status applied to Cohort 3 donors who had two consecutive negative PCRs. It also applied to those with clearance or with symptom resolution. Sequencing was done on a sample of PBMCs or T cells enriched from blood (not recorded which). The TCR was taken from a man aged 30 to 39 who had recovered from COVID-19.

CDR3 sequence reads: CASSVGQGKYNEQFF. The CDR3 bases are TGTGCCAGCAGCGTGGGACAGGGAAAATACAATGAGCAGTTCTTC. The V gene is TRBV9, the J gene TRBJ2-1; 9 positions match TRBD1. There are 15 residues in the CDR3. Germline CDR1 and CDR2: SGDLS and YYNGEE. V gave up 2 bases and J gave up 4 bases; unmatched junction bases: 4.